This entry lists 5 T cell receptor beta chains sequenced from one sample in a study of T-cell reconstitution after alpha-beta-depleted transplantation in children. It was with unique molecular identifiers that the TCRbeta library was prepared. TCRdb processed the PCR reads anew with MiXCR; each CDR3 protein has one entry. This table holds about 230,000 distinct CDR3 sequences, around 12% found once. The specimen comprised PBMCs from the stem cell graft donor, sampled from the stem cell graft. All receptors come from a human donor who donated a stem cell graft to a child with acute lymphoblastic leukemia.

J is TRBJ2-2 and V is TRBV6-2 or TRBV6-3, with TRBD2 as a possible D gene (5 bases). CDR1 is MNHEY and CDR2 is SVGEGT in the germline V gene. CDR3 length: 14 amino acids. V was pared by 4 bases and J by 7 bases, with 13 bases between. The CDR3 DNA is TGTGCCAGCAGTTCCTTTGGACTGCTCGGGGAGCTGTTTTTT. Protein product: CASSSFGLLGELFF.

This clonotype has a count of ten or more. The chain carries TRBV5-6 and TRBJ2-4; TRBD2 matches 7 bases. The CDR3 sequence is 15 residues long. Germline assignment: CDR1 SGHDT and CDR2 YYEEEE. J was trimmed by 0 bases and V by 3 bases; bases with no gene match: 3. The CDR3 loop reads CASSWGLPAKNIQYF. The DNA of the CDR3 is TGTGCCAGCAGCTGGGGACTACCAGCCAAAAACATTCAGTACTTC.

Concerning this clonotype itself: A much larger clone differs by one base, so this may be a read error. The chain uses TRBV29-1 and TRBJ1-2; D is perhaps TRBD1 (6 bases). This CDR3 comprises 14 residues. Germline assignment: CDR1 SQVTM and CDR2 ANQGSEA. CDR3 bases: TGCGGCGTGAAAGGACAGTCGATTATTTATGGCTACACCTTC. Translated: CGVKGQSIIYGYTF.

Ten or more counts support this clonotype. The chain recombines TRBV21-1 with TRBJ2-4; no DNA check was done on the table's D call, TRBD1. TRBV21-1 is termed a pseudogene. This CDR3 has 15 amino acids. CDR3 region: CASSTGGPAKNIQYF. The CDR3 DNA follows: TGTGCCAGCAGTACAGGGGGCCCAGCCAAAAACATTCAGTACTTC.

This clonotype appeared many times. The chain has TRBV28 and TRBJ1-2, with D hard to call. CDR1 and CDR2 from the germline V gene are MDHEN and SYDVKM. The CDR3 sequence is 13 residues long. Trimming removed 6 bases from V and 2 bases from J, with 10 bases in between. DNA of the CDR3: TGTGCCAGCAGCGGGCGCGGAAACTATGGCTACACCTTC. Encoded protein: CASSGRGNYGYTF.